The 31 T cell receptor beta chains below all came from one sample that was sequenced in a study of blood T cell repertoires in COVID-19. Assay: immunoSEQ multiplex PCR; the TCRdb copy retains only in-frame clones and omits some. The sample records approximately 31,000 clones, 85% to 95% being singletons. The material sequenced was peripheral blood. Receptor source: a human donor in a cohort sampled during active COVID-19.

The chain recombines TRBV4-1 with TRBJ2-1, with 13 bases matching TRBD2. Germline V lookup: CDR1 MGHRA, CDR2 YSYEKL. The CDR3 is made up of 17 amino acids. V lost 2 bases and J lost 5; bases outside the gene matches: 6. In DNA form, the CDR3 reads TGCGCCAGCAGCCAAATGGCGGGACTAGCGGGACACAATGAGCAGTTCTTC. As protein: CASSQMAGLAGHNEQFF.

Comments on this clone: At one of its ends the junction is not consistent with the germline gene, which may arise from a read error. In DNA form, the CDR3 reads TGTGCTAGCAGCGGCCGACTAGCGGGGGATAACACCGGGGAGCTGTTTTTT. Amino acid sequence: CASSGRLAGDNTGELFF. J is TRBJ2-2 and V is TRBV7-7; TRBD2 aligns across 12 bases. The CDR3 length is 17 residues. CDR1 is SSHAT and CDR2 is FNYEAQ in the germline V gene (reference sequence).

This clone was recorded only once. This chain connects TRBV14 to TRBJ2-5; the match to TRBD2 covers 10 bases. Germline assignment: CDR1 SGHDN and CDR2 FVKESK. The junction had 6 bases not matched to a gene; V was cut back by 5 bases and J by 3 bases. CDR3 length: 15 residues. The CDR3 region has the DNA TGTGCCAGCAGCTGGCTAGCGGGAGTGGAAGAGACCCAGTACTTC. Encoded protein: CASSWLAGVEETQYF.

The V and J genes are TRBV7-8 and TRBJ1-2; the D gene is possibly TRBD1 (5 bases). Trimming shortened V by 2 bases and J by 7 bases, and 14 bases separated the two germline ends. From germline, CDR1 is SGHVS and CDR2 FQNEAQ. CDR3 size: 14 residues. For the CDR3, the DNA is TGTGCCAGCAGCTTACGGGGGGGGTCGGCTGGCTACACCTTC. Translated, it gives CASSLRGGSAGYTF.

This chain joins TRBV5-1 and TRBJ2-5; no clear D gene. CDR3 length: 13 residues. Germline V gene sequence: CDR1 SGHRS, CDR2 YFSETQ. The V gene lost 3 bases and the J gene lost 5 bases, with 11 bases spanning the gap. The CDR3 DNA follows: TGCGCCAGCAGCTCCCCTAGGATCGAGACCCAGTACTTC. It is translated as CASSSPRIETQYF.

The chain recombines TRBV9 with TRBJ2-1, with 10 bases matching TRBD1. There are 15 residues in the CDR3. V was pared by 0 bases and J by 16 bases, with 13 bases of the junction left unmatched. Germline CDR1 and CDR2: SGDLS and YYNGEE. The CDR3 spells CASSVETGGRVPPFF. In nucleotides, the CDR3 is TGTGCCAGCAGCGTAGAGACAGGGGGCCGGGTGCCCCCTTTCTTC.

This clone was detected only once. V is TRBV11-2 and J is TRBJ1-1, with 8 bases lining up with TRBD1. The germline V gene encodes CDR1 SGHAT and CDR2 FQNNGV. V was pared by 2 bases and J by 1 base, with 3 bases of the junction left unmatched. The CDR3 runs to 15 residues. Here the CDR3 DNA reads TGTGCCAGCAGCTTAACCGGGACAGGGAACACTGAAGCTTTCTTT. The encoded protein is CASSLTGTGNTEAFF.

The genes are TRBV4-3 and TRBJ1-1; 7 bases match TRBD1. J was trimmed by 1 base and V by 3 bases; bases with no gene match: 11. This CDR3 is 17 amino acids long. Germline V CDR1 and CDR2: LGHNA, YSLEER. CDR3 DNA: TGCGCCAGCAGCCACCCTCAGACAGGGCTACGGAACACTGAAGCTTTCTTT. This encodes CASSHPQTGLRNTEAFF.

The rearrangement joins TRBV6-2 or TRBV6-3 to TRBJ1-2, with 11 bases identical to TRBD1. Germline V gene sequence: CDR1 MNHEY, CDR2 SVGEGT. V lost 2 bases, J lost 6 bases, and 5 bases stayed unmatched. The CDR3 is made up of 15 amino acids. CDR3 protein: CASSYPWTGGDGYTF. DNA for the CDR3: TGTGCCAGCAGTTACCCCTGGACAGGGGGCGATGGCTACACCTTC.

This clone appeared a few times. V and J are TRBV6-1 and TRBJ2-7; D gene ambiguous. Germline CDR1 reads MNHNS; CDR2 reads SASEGT. V was shortened by 2 bases and J by 0 bases, with 11 bases between the two germline ends. CDR3 length equals 15 residues. CDR3 nucleotides: TGTGCCAGCAGTGAAATAGGCGGTAGCTCCTACGAGCAGTACTTC. Its translation: CASSEIGGSSYEQYF.

The genes are TRBV19 and TRBJ2-2, with TRBD1 identical over 7 bases. This CDR3 has 15 amino acids. Losses at the gene ends were 3 bases for V and 3 bases for J; bases not matched to a gene: 4. The germline V gene encodes CDR1 LNHDA and CDR2 SQIVND (reference sequence). The CDR3 region is CASSIRQGYTGELFF. CDR3 DNA: TGTGCCAGTAGTATTCGACAGGGTTACACCGGGGAGCTGTTTTTT.

The genes are TRBV28 and TRBJ2-1; TRBD2 matches 7 bases. CDR3 size: 13 residues. In germline, CDR1 is MDHEN, CDR2 SYDVKM. Losses at the gene ends were 2 bases for V and 8 bases for J; bases not matched to a gene: 3. CDR3 bases: TGTGCCAGCAGTTTACCAACTAGCGATGAGCAGTTCTTC. This encodes CASSLPTSDEQFF.

This clone was seen only once. V usage is TRBV28 and J usage is TRBJ1-2, with unresolved D. This CDR3 region has 14 residues. V lost 6 bases, J lost 4 bases, and 15 bases lay in between. Germline CDR1 is MDHEN and CDR2 is SYDVKM. The CDR3 protein is CASSYRTRGYGYTF. DNA for the CDR3: TGTGCCAGCAGCTACCGGACTCGGGGCTATGGCTACACCTTC.

The chain uses TRBV11-3 and TRBJ2-3, with 9 bases matching TRBD2. The CDR3 is 17 amino acids. Trimming took 4 bases from V and 1 from J; bases not matched to a gene: 9. The V gene's germline CDR1 is SGHNT and CDR2 YENEEA. CDR3 DNA: TGTGCCAGCAGCTCCCAAGTCCGGACTAGCGGCACAGATACGCAGTATTTT. This encodes CASSSQVRTSGTDTQYF. The full variable domain, with the rest looked up from reference TRBV11-3 and TRBJ2-3, is EAGVVQSPRYKIIEKKQPVAFWCNPISGHNTLYWYLQNLGQGPELLIRYENEEAVDDSQLPKDRFSAERLKGVDSTLKIQPAELGDSAVYLCASSSQVRTSGTDTQYFGPGTRLTVL.

This rearrangement joins TRBV5-4 to TRBJ2-7; 8 positions match TRBD1. This CDR3 region has 14 residues. With 2 bases clipped from V and 3 bases from J, the junction kept 4 bases outside the gene matches. Germline-derived CDR1 and CDR2 are SGHNT and YYREEE (reference sequence). The CDR3 here is CASSLQGVNYEQYF. The CDR3 nucleotides read TGTGCCAGCAGCTTACAGGGGGTTAACTACGAGCAGTACTTC.

This CDR3 reads CASRSQGSSNQPQHF. As DNA, the CDR3 is TGTGCCAGTAGATCACAGGGGTCGAGCAATCAGCCCCAGCATTTT. The rearrangement links TRBV19 to TRBJ1-5; TRBD1 aligns across 7 bases. CDR1 is LNHDA and CDR2 is SQIVND in the germline V gene (reference sequence). The CDR3 has 15 residues. J gave up 1 base and V 6 bases, and 6 bases lay outside the gene matches.

V gene TRBV28 combines with J gene TRBJ2-5, with D unresolved. V was pared by 1 base and J by 2 bases, with 5 bases between. The CDR3 contains 13 residues. Germline V gene lookup returns CDR1 MDHEN and CDR2 SYDVKM. CDR3 nucleotide sequence: TGTGCCAGCAGTTTATTACAGCAAGAGACCCAGTACTTC. Protein: CASSLLQQETQYF.

The chain is built from TRBV9 and TRBJ2-1, with 7 bases that match TRBD1. The ends lost 2 bases at V and 7 bases at J; junction bases unmatched: 3. This CDR3 contains 13 residues. CDR1 is SGDLS and CDR2 is YYNGEE in the germline V gene. CDR3 coding DNA: TGTGCCAGCAGCGTGGGACAGACTAATGAGCAGTTCTTC. Translating it yields CASSVGQTNEQFF.

The rearrangement links TRBV19 to TRBJ1-5, with 11 bases lining up with TRBD1. V lost 6 bases to trimming and J lost 5 bases; unmatched junction nucleotides: 9. CDR1 and CDR2 from the germline V gene are LNHDA and SQIVND (reference sequence). The CDR3 contains 16 residues. The CDR3 nucleotides are TGTGCCAGTAGGATGGACAGGGGGCGCCCGGATCAGCCCCAGCATTTT. This translates into CASRMDRGRPDQPQHF.

On this clone: The identical CDR3 is also encoded by other nucleotide sequences in the sample. This chain uses TRBV29-1 with TRBJ1-1; a weak D match, TRBD1 (5 bases). The germline gives CDR1 SQVTM, CDR2 ANQGSEA. The CDR3 extends over 12 amino acids. With 7 bases removed from V and 5 bases from J, the gap between germline ends came to 14 bases. The CDR3 loop is CSAGTGGTEAFF. CDR3 DNA: TGCAGCGCCGGGACGGGAGGGACTGAAGCTTTCTTT.

The chain joins TRBV27 to TRBJ1-4; no firm D call. Germline CDR1 and CDR2: MNHEY and SMNVEV (reference sequence). The CDR3 totals 14 residues. Trimming stripped 3 bases from V and 0 bases from J, with 5 bases between. The CDR3 DNA follows: TGTGCCAGCAGTTTCGGGACAACTAATGAAAAACTGTTTTTT. Amino acid sequence: CASSFGTTNEKLFF.

This clone showed up just once. The chain links TRBV7-2 to TRBJ2-5, with a tentative D call TRBD1 (5 bases). This CDR3 contains 15 residues. V was cut by 5 bases and J by 0 bases, with 13 bases left in between. The germline V gene has CDR1 SGHTA and CDR2 FQGNSA. CDR3 in amino acids: CASSPPTVYQETQYF. In DNA form, the CDR3 reads TGTGCCAGCAGCCCCCCGACAGTTTACCAAGAGACCCAGTACTTC.

The chain uses TRBV6-2 or TRBV6-3 and TRBJ2-7; 10 positions match TRBD1. The V segment lost 3 bases and the J segment 2 bases; nucleotides outside the gene matches: 4. Germline loops: CDR1 MNHEY, CDR2 SVGEGT. This CDR3 comprises 15 residues. In DNA form, the CDR3 reads TGTGCCAGCAGTTATGGACAGGGGGGAACCTACGAGCAGTACTTC. Protein: CASSYGQGGTYEQYF.

The CDR3 loop reads CASSIPGQLRTEAFF. Written as DNA, the CDR3 is TGTGCCAGTAGTATACCGGGACAGTTGCGCACTGAAGCTTTCTTT. This chain links TRBV19 with TRBJ1-1; 7 nucleotides agree with TRBD1. The trim removed 2 bases at V and 4 bases at J, leaving 7 bases unmatched. The length of the CDR3 is 15 residues. Looked up from germline, CDR1 is LNHDA and CDR2 is SQIVND (reference sequence).

This clone was observed once. The chain links TRBV18 to TRBJ2-1, with 15 bases lining up with TRBD2. CDR3 length equals 19 residues. The J segment lost 1 base and the V segment lost 6 bases, leaving 10 bases of the junction unmatched. Germline CDR1 KGHSH, CDR2 LQKENI. The CDR3 DNA is TGTGCCAGCTCCCCTCCGGGACTAGCGGGAGGTTTGTCCTACAATGAGCAGTTCTTC. Amino acid sequence: CASSPPGLAGGLSYNEQFF.

The CDR3 DNA reads TGTGCCAGCAGTTACCTCGGGACTAGCGGACCTAGCACAGATACGCAGTATTTT. Protein sequence: CASSYLGTSGPSTDTQYF. The V and J genes are TRBV6-2 or TRBV6-3 and TRBJ2-3; 11 positions match TRBD2. The ends lost 2 bases at V and 0 bases at J; junction bases unmatched: 7. In germline, CDR1 is MNHEY, CDR2 SVGEGT. The CDR3 totals 18 residues.

V gene TRBV28 combines with J gene TRBJ1-6; 9 bases align to TRBD1. The V and J ends lost 5 bases and 5 bases, in that order; junction bases with no gene match: 4. The CDR3 consists of 15 residues. Per the germline V gene, CDR1 is MDHEN and CDR2 is SYDVKM. The CDR3 bases are TGTGCCAGCAGTCAAGACAGGGGGAATAATTCACCCCTCCACTTT. Translation: CASSQDRGNNSPLHF. The full variable domain, rest sourced from reference TRBV28 and TRBJ1-6, is DVKVTQSSRYLVKRTGEKVFLECVQDMDHENMFWYRQDPGLGLRLIYFSYDVKMKEKGDIPEGYSVSREKKERFSLILESASTNQTSMYLCASSQDRGNNSPLHFGNGTRLTVT.

The chain combines TRBV9 with TRBJ2-7; 7 positions agree with TRBD1. Germline CDR1 reads SGDLS; CDR2 reads YYNGEE. The CDR3 runs 16 residues. V lost 3 bases and J lost 0; bases outside the gene matches: 9. The CDR3 nucleotides are TGTGCCAGCAGCGAATCGACAGGGCACCTCTCCTACGAGCAGTACTTC. It codes for CASSESTGHLSYEQYF. The full variable domain, in which reference TRBV9 and TRBJ2-7 provide the parts outside the CDR3, is DSGVTQTPKHLITATGQRVTLRCSPRSGDLSVYWYQQSLDQGLQFLIQYYNGEERAKGNILERFSAQQFPDLHSELNLSSLELGDSALYFCASSESTGHLSYEQYFGPGTRLTVT.

J is TRBJ2-3 and V is TRBV5-1, with 7 bases lining up with TRBD1. CDR3 length: 15 amino acids. Germline values: CDR1 SGHRS, CDR2 YFSETQ. After removal of 7 bases from V and 5 bases from J, the junction contained 13 bases not matched to a gene. The CDR3 sequence is CASSLLTGAGDTQYF. The CDR3 DNA follows: TGCGCCAGCTCACTATTAACAGGGGCTGGAGATACGCAGTATTTT. Full variable domain (remainder filled in from reference TRBV5-1 and TRBJ2-3): KAGVTQTPRYLIKTRGQQVTLSCSPISGHRSVSWYQQTPGQGLQFLFEYFSETQRNKGNFPGRFSGRQFSNSRSEMNVSTLELGDSALYLCASSLLTGAGDTQYFGPGTRLTVL.

This sequence joins TRBV9 and TRBJ2-7, with 10 bases that match TRBD2. CDR1 is SGDLS and CDR2 is YYNGEE in the germline V gene. V lost 7 bases, J lost 10 bases, and 23 bases stayed unmatched. The CDR3 totals 17 residues. The DNA of the CDR3 is TGTGCCAGCGCGGAATCGGGAATCACTAGCGGGGTTGGGGAACAGTACTTC. Protein sequence: CASAESGITSGVGEQYF.

In DNA form, the CDR3 reads TGTGCCAGCAGCCAAGCAGGCAAAAACATTCAGTACTTC. Residues: CASSQAGKNIQYF. This sequence joins TRBV3-1 (or the pseudogene TRBV3-2) and TRBJ2-4, with no clear D. The germline V gene has CDR1 LGHDT and CDR2 YNNKEL (reference sequence). The CDR3 totals 13 residues. V was pared by 1 base and J by 3 bases, with 4 bases between.